These T cell receptor beta chains were read from a single sample in a study of control samples from healthy donors and cancer patients. The repertoire was sequenced with immunoSEQ multiplex PCR; TCRdb's copy has only in-frame clones and lacks some. The sample lists approximately 150,000 clones, 75% to 95% occurring once. Sequenced: blood. Source of these receptors: a woman aged 40 to 55 in good health. CDR3s include the opening cysteine and the closing phenylalanine or tryptophan. A D gene is named only where the DNA matches it firmly. Clone size is stated in some rows and not others, as once, few, many or a class when expanded.

j_call clone_size d_call v_call cdr3_nt cdr3_aa
TRBJ1-2 few NA TRBV6-6 TGTGCCAGCAGTGGGGCCGCCTATGGCTACACCTTC CASSGAAYGYTF
TRBJ1-5 few TRBD1 TRBV6-2/TRBV6-3 TGTGCCAGCAGCTCCTCCGGTAGGGGGACAGGGTTTAATAGCAATCAGCCCCAGCATTTT CASSSSGRGTGFNSNQPQHF
TRBJ2-3 NA TRBD1 TRBV6-1 TGTGCCAGCAGTGCCCTTACTCCGGGACAGGGTTTGTTTGATACGCAGTATTTT CASSALTPGQGLFDTQYF
TRBJ1-2 NA NA TRBV11-2 TGTGCCAGCACCAATGACGGACAGTTAGCTAACTATGGCTACACCTTC CASTNDGQLANYGYTF
TRBJ2-5 NA TRBD2 TRBV5-1 TGCGCCAGCAGCGAAATAGCGGGGGGCCAAGAGACCCAGTACTTC CASSEIAGGQETQYF
TRBJ1-5 NA NA TRBV11-2 TGTGCCAGCAGCTTAGATCGCGGCCTCCCTCAGCCCCAGCATTTT CASSLDRGLPQPQHF
TRBJ1-4 few NA TRBV6-5 TGTGCCAGCGGTTGGGCAACCGCGGGGGAAAAACTGTTTTTT CASGWATAGEKLFF
TRBJ1-6 NA NA TRBV6-5 TGTGCCAGCAGCTCAAACCCGGGACCCTCACCCCTCCACTTT CASSSNPGPSPLHF
TRBJ1-2 once NA TRBV5-1 TGCGCCAGCAGGTTAAACAGGGATGGCTACACCTTC CASRLNRDGYTF
TRBJ1-6 NA NA TRBV11-2 TGTGCCAGCAGATCTGTATCCTATAATTCACCCCTCCACTTT CASRSVSYNSPLHF
TRBJ1-1 once NA TRBV29-1 TGCAGCGTTGGGAGGGGGTCCGCTGAAGCTTTCTTT CSVGRGSAEAFF
TRBJ1-5 NA NA TRBV27 TGTGCCAGCAGTTTGTTTTCACCCGATCAGCCCCAGCATTTT CASSLFSPDQPQHF
TRBJ1-5 few NA TRBV27 TGTGCCAGCATGGGAGGTCGAAATCAGCCCCAGCATTTT CASMGGRNQPQHF
TRBJ2-7 NA NA TRBV3-1/TRBV3-2 TGTGCCAGCAGCCATCTTGGCGAGCAGTACTTC CASSHLGEQYF
TRBJ1-5 NA NA TRBV12-3/TRBV12-4 TGTGCCAGCAGTTTTAGGAATCAGCCCCAGCATTTT CASSFRNQPQHF
TRBJ2-2 NA NA TRBV7-7 TGTGCCAGCAGCTTACGTAGTACCGGGGAGCTGTTTTTT CASSLRSTGELFF
TRBJ1-6 NA NA TRBV19 TGTGCCAGTAGTCTGGTAAATTCACCCCTCCACTTT CASSLVNSPLHF
TRBJ1-5 NA TRBD1 TRBV5-6 TGTGCCAGCAGCTTAGGGACAGGGGGCATTTTGCAGCCCCAGCATTTT CASSLGTGGILQPQHF
TRBJ2-3 NA NA TRBV9 TGTGCCAGCAGCGAGACAGGGACTAGGTTGCCAGATACGCAGTATTTT CASSETGTRLPDTQYF
TRBJ2-3 NA TRBD2 TRBV10-1 TGCGCCAGCAGTGAAGGACTAGCGGGGAAGGATACGCAGTATTTT CASSEGLAGKDTQYF
TRBJ1-4 NA NA TRBV5-1 TGCGCCAGCAGCTTGGCAGGGATTGAAAAACTGTTTTTT CASSLAGIEKLFF
TRBJ2-2 NA NA TRBV11-2 TGTGCCAGCACCCCAGAGGGGCCCGGGGAGCTGTTTTTT CASTPEGPGELFF
TRBJ2-3 once NA TRBV5-8 TGTGCCAGCAGCCGTGGGGACTCGGGAGATACGCAGTATTTT CASSRGDSGDTQYF
TRBJ1-4 NA NA TRBV5-1 TGCGCCAGCAGCTTGGGGAAACCCGCAAATACTAATGAAAAACTGTTTTTT CASSLGKPANTNEKLFF
TRBJ1-1 NA NA TRBV3-1/TRBV3-2 TGTGCCAGCAGCCAAGATCAGGCCTCACCCCGGGAGGTCTTT CASSQDQASPREVF
TRBJ1-1 NA NA TRBV6-4 TGTGCCAGCAGTGCGGTGTGGGGCACTGAAGCTTTCTTT CASSAVWGTEAFF
TRBJ1-4 once NA TRBV29-1 TGCAGCGGGGGAGACACTGCAACTAATGAAAAACTGTTTTTT CSGGDTATNEKLFF
TRBJ2-3 once NA TRBV29-1 TGCAGCGTTGAAGATAGAGGGGGGGGCACAGATACGCAGTATTTT CSVEDRGGGTDTQYF
TRBJ2-4 NA NA TRBV19 TGTGCCAGTCCGGGGGACGGGGAGGATTGGGACATTCAGTACTTC CASPGDGEDWDIQYF
TRBJ2-7 NA NA TRBV3-1/TRBV3-2 TGTGCCAGCAGCCAAAACCGGGACGCCTACTACGAGCAGTACTTC CASSQNRDAYYEQYF
TRBJ2-3 NA TRBD1 TRBV4-1 TGCGCCAGCAGCCCCGACAGGGTCGATACGCAGTATTTT CASSPDRVDTQYF
TRBJ2-7 once TRBD2 TRBV29-1 TGCAGCGTTGACGCGGGGGTTGACGAGCAGTACTTC CSVDAGVDEQYF
TRBJ2-3 NA NA TRBV3-1/TRBV3-2 TGTGCCAGTTCAGGGAGAGGCACAGATACGCAGTATTTT CASSGRGTDTQYF
TRBJ1-1 NA NA TRBV14 TGTGCCAGCAGCCCACGGGGGGGGAACACTGAAGCTTTCTTT CASSPRGGNTEAFF
TRBJ1-1 NA NA TRBV12-3/TRBV12-4 TGTGCCAGCAGTTTAGCAGGGCACACTGAAGCTTTCTTT CASSLAGHTEAFF
TRBJ2-3 NA NA TRBV7-3 TGTGCCAGCAGCAAGGACGGATTCTACACAGATACGCAGTATTTT CASSKDGFYTDTQYF
TRBJ1-5 NA TRBD1 TRBV28 TGTGCCAGCAGCGTGGGACAGGGCGGACAGCCCCAGCATTTT CASSVGQGGQPQHF
TRBJ2-3 NA TRBD1 TRBV24-1 TGTGCCACCAGCTCGGGACAGGGAGGAGATACGCAGTATTTT CATSSGQGGDTQYF
TRBJ1-6 NA NA TRBV2 TGTGCCAGCAGTACGACACCCGATAATTCACCCCTCCACTTT CASSTTPDNSPLHF
TRBJ1-5 NA NA TRBV12-3/TRBV12-4 TGTGCCAGCAGTCGGGACATCAATCAGCCCCAGCATTTT CASSRDINQPQHF
TRBJ1-5 NA NA TRBV19 TGTGCCAGTAGCGGGGAATACTATAGCAATCAGCCCCAGCATTTT CASSGEYYSNQPQHF
TRBJ2-1 NA TRBD2 TRBV6-5 TGTGCCAGCAGCTATTTGCGGGGGGGCCAAAATGAGCAGTTCTTC CASSYLRGGQNEQFF
TRBJ1-2 NA TRBD1 TRBV6-6 TGTGCCAGCAGTTACGGCACAGGGGGATTTTATGGCTACACCTTC CASSYGTGGFYGYTF
TRBJ1-2 once TRBD1 TRBV19 TGTGCCAGTGTGGACAGGGGGTTCTATGGCTACACCTTC CASVDRGFYGYTF
TRBJ1-1 NA TRBD1 TRBV6-5 TGTGCCAGCAGTTCCCAAGACAGGGTTGGTGAAGCTTTCTTT CASSSQDRVGEAFF
TRBJ2-7 NA TRBD1 TRBV28 TGTGCCAGCAGAGGGGGCCCCTACGAGCAGTACTTC CASRGGPYEQYF
TRBJ2-7 NA NA TRBV6-5 TGTGCCAGCACCCTCCGAGGGTTCTACGAGCAGTACTTC CASTLRGFYEQYF